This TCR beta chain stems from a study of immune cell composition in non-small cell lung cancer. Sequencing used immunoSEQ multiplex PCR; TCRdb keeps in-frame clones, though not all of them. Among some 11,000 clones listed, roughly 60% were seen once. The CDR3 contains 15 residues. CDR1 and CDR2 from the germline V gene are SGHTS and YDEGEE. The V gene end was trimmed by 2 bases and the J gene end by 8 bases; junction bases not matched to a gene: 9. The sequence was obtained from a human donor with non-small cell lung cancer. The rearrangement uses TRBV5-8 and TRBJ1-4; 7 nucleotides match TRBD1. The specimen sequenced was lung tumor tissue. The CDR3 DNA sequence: TGTGCCAGCAGCTTAGACAGGGTAATCGGCGAAAAACTGTTTTTT. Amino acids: CASSLDRVIGEKLFF.